These 22 T cell receptor beta chains were sequenced from one sample in a study of shared clonotypes between healthy human individuals. TCRdb's copy holds only in-frame clones and misses some; the assay was immunoSEQ multiplex PCR. This table has more than 2,000,000 clones, about 92% appearing once. Sequencing was carried out using naive CD4+ T cells from PBMCs. Indicated subset: CD45RA+ positively selected. All receptors come from a man aged 18 to 29 in good health. Some clones in this sample may be carry-over from other donors' samples.

The chain recombines TRBV27 with TRBJ1-1; TRBD1 agrees at 11 bases. The CDR3 loop spans 17 amino acids. V gave up 2 bases and J gave up 1 base; unmatched junction bases: 6. Per the germline V gene, CDR1 is MNHEY and CDR2 is SMNVEV (reference sequence). As DNA, the CDR3 is TGTGCCAGCAGTTTAAGGAGCGGACAGGGGGCGAACACTGAAGCTTTCTTT. Its protein is CASSLRSGQGANTEAFF.

The chain couples TRBV6-6 to TRBJ2-6, with TRBD1 as a possible D gene (6 bases). This CDR3 spans 16 amino acids. CDR1 is MNHNY, CDR2 SVGAGI, per germline (reference sequence). The V end was cut by 1 base, the J end by 2 bases, with 9 bases between. CDR3 loop: CASSYLGGTGANVLTF. Here the CDR3 DNA reads TGTGCCAGCAGTTACTTAGGGGGAACTGGGGCCAACGTCCTGACTTTC.

J is TRBJ2-5 and V is TRBV7-2, with 9 bases lining up with TRBD1. The CDR3 covers 15 residues. Germline lookup yields CDR1 SGHTA and CDR2 FQGNSA. V shed 5 bases and J 5 bases; nucleotides not matched to a gene: 9. This chain's CDR3 is CASSPTRTGEETQYF. CDR3 nucleotides: TGTGCCAGCAGCCCTACCCGGACAGGGGAGGAGACCCAGTACTTC.

DNA of the CDR3: TGTGCCAGCAGCCAAACAGGGGGCTCTAGCTATGGCTACACCTTC. Protein sequence: CASSQTGGSSYGYTF. The rearrangement links TRBV7-9 to TRBJ1-2, with 9 bases that match TRBD1. The germline V gene encodes CDR1 SEHNR and CDR2 FQNEAQ (reference sequence). V lost 5 bases, J lost 4 bases, and 8 bases stayed unmatched. The CDR3 runs 15 residues.

The chain uses TRBV28 and TRBJ2-3; a possible D gene is TRBD1 (5 bases). CDR3 length: 13 amino acids. V lost 8 bases and J lost 7, with 16 bases in between. Germline V gene sequence: CDR1 MDHEN, CDR2 SYDVKM. The CDR3 spells CASLAGLGHTQYF. The DNA of the CDR3 is TGTGCCAGCCTGGCAGGGCTGGGCCATACGCAGTATTTT.

The gene calls are TRBV9 and TRBJ2-7, with 9 nucleotides matching TRBD1. Per the germline V gene, CDR1 is SGDLS and CDR2 is YYNGEE. The CDR3 covers 15 residues. Trimming removed 2 bases from V and 1 base from J; junction bases left unmatched: 4. The CDR3 is CASSVGQGPSYEQYF. CDR3 nucleotide sequence: TGTGCCAGCAGCGTGGGACAGGGTCCATCCTACGAGCAGTACTTC.

The V call is TRBV10-1, the J call TRBJ2-7; D is possibly TRBD1 (7 bases). The germline CDR1 and CDR2 sequences are WNHNN and SYGVQD (reference sequence). Trimming took off 2 bases at V and 4 bases at J, with 12 bases between the two ends. This CDR3 has 14 amino acids. Here the CDR3 reads CASSESRGEYEQYF. The CDR3 coding sequence is TGCGCCAGCAGTGAGAGCAGGGGGGAATACGAGCAGTACTTC.

The rearrangement joins TRBV4-2 to TRBJ2-7; D remains unclear. V shed 4 bases and J shed 3 bases, with 10 bases lying between them. Germline lookup yields CDR1 LGHNA and CDR2 YNFKEQ. There are 13 residues in the CDR3. CDR3 protein: CASSPPRGYEQYF. Here the CDR3 DNA reads TGTGCCAGCAGCCCTCCTCGTGGCTACGAGCAGTACTTC.

In its sample, this clone was seen once. The V gene is TRBV18, the J gene TRBJ1-5, with 7 bases fitting TRBD1. Germline CDR1 and CDR2: KGHSH and LQKENI. This CDR3 comprises 16 residues. The trim removed 3 bases at V and 1 base at J, leaving 6 bases unmatched. The CDR3 protein is CASSPQGVLSNQPQHF. For the CDR3, the DNA is TGTGCCAGCTCACCTCAGGGGGTTTTAAGCAATCAGCCCCAGCATTTT.

The chain combines TRBV7-8 with TRBJ1-3; D unresolved. The CDR3 has 15 residues. V gave up 2 bases and J gave up 2 bases, with 10 bases separating them. CDR1 SGHVS and CDR2 FQNEAQ come from the germline V gene. The CDR3 sequence is CASSLPGMPGNTIYF. CDR3 sequence (DNA): TGTGCCAGCAGCTTACCCGGGATGCCTGGAAACACCATATATTTT.

V and J are TRBV5-1 and TRBJ1-1, with 7 bases lining up with TRBD1. Germline CDR1 reads SGHRS; CDR2 reads YFSETQ. Trimming took 2 bases from V and 8 from J; bases not matched to a gene: 12. This CDR3 has 15 residues. The CDR3 sequence: CASSFGFPEGAEAFF. DNA of the CDR3: TGCGCCAGCAGCTTTGGGTTCCCAGAGGGGGCGGAAGCTTTCTTT.

In the case of this clone: The same CDR3 can be traced to other DNA sequences in this sample. The chain uses TRBV6-5 and TRBJ1-2, with 7 bases that match TRBD1. This CDR3 contains 15 residues. Germline V gene data show CDR1 as MNHEY and CDR2 as SVGAGI. V shed 0 bases and J 0 bases; nucleotides not matched to a gene: 1. CDR3 DNA sequence: TGTGCCAGCAGTTACTCCGGGACAGCTAACTATGGCTACACCTTC. This codes for CASSYSGTANYGYTF.

This rearrangement joins TRBV4-3 to TRBJ2-1; 10 bases are a match to TRBD2. The CDR3 contains 15 residues. Trimming took 2 bases from V and 4 from J; bases not matched to a gene: 2. CDR1 and CDR2 (germline): LGHNA, YSLEER. CDR3 coding DNA: TGCGCCAGCAGCCAACAGGGACTAGCGTACAATGAGCAGTTCTTC. This encodes CASSQQGLAYNEQFF.

This rearrangement joins TRBV7-9 to TRBJ2-3; TRBD2 matches 16 bases. This CDR3 comprises 16 residues. Trimming cost V 5 bases and J 4 bases; bases outside gene matches: 3. Germline-derived CDR1 and CDR2 are SEHNR and FQNEAQ (reference sequence). The CDR3 DNA is TGTGCCAGCAGCCGAGGGACTAGCGGGAGGGCAGATACGCAGTATTTT. Amino acids: CASSRGTSGRADTQYF.

The rearrangement joins TRBV5-1 to TRBJ1-4; weak D call: TRBD1 (5 bases). This CDR3 contains 15 residues. Germline assignment: CDR1 SGHRS and CDR2 YFSETQ. Between the trimmed V and J ends, which lost 4 bases and 7 bases, there was a span of 17 bases. CDR3 sequence reads: CASSRFGGEGEKLFF. The DNA for the CDR3 is TGCGCCAGCAGCCGATTCGGGGGGGAAGGTGAAAAACTGTTTTTT.

The chain links TRBV6-4 to TRBJ2-1; D may be TRBD2 (5 bases). CDR1 is MRHNA, CDR2 SNTAGT, per germline. This CDR3 has 16 residues. The V end lost 4 bases, the J end lost 7 bases, and 20 bases lay between the germline ends. In nucleotides, the CDR3 is TGTGCCAGCAGTGCCAAAAGCCTCGGAGGCTGGAATGAGCAGTTCTTC. Translating gives CASSAKSLGGWNEQFF.

The rearrangement links TRBV28 to TRBJ2-7; 13 nucleotides line up with TRBD2. Per germline, CDR1 MDHEN and CDR2 SYDVKM. The CDR3 is 15 residues long. With V trimmed by 7 bases and J by 4 bases, 7 bases remained unmatched. This chain's CDR3 is CASTIRLAGGYEQYF. For the CDR3, the DNA is TGTGCCAGCACGATCCGACTAGCGGGAGGTTACGAGCAGTACTTC.

The chain joins TRBV9 to TRBJ2-7, with 11 positions matching TRBD1. The CDR3 sequence is 15 residues long. Germline CDR1 and CDR2: SGDLS and YYNGEE. V dropped 4 bases and J dropped 4; count of bases not matched to a gene: 7. As DNA, the CDR3 is TGTGCCAGCAGCTCCCGTGGACAGGGGGCATACGAGCAGTACTTC. Translated, it gives CASSSRGQGAYEQYF.

This rearrangement joins TRBV28 to TRBJ1-5; no definite D call. The CDR3 is 15 residues long. Trimming stripped 4 bases from V and 4 bases from J, with 14 bases between. CDR1 MDHEN and CDR2 SYDVKM come from the germline V gene. For the CDR3, the DNA is TGTGCCAGCAGTTCCCCCACGTTAATGAATCAGCCCCAGCATTTT. This encodes CASSSPTLMNQPQHF.

The chain links TRBV2 to TRBJ2-5; 9 positions agree with TRBD1. V lost 7 bases and J lost 3; bases outside the gene matches: 9. The germline gives CDR1 SNHLY, CDR2 FYNNEI. The CDR3 has 15 amino acids. The DNA for the CDR3 is TGTGCCAGCACACTGGACAGGGGCACAAAAGAGACCCAGTACTTC. This sequence encodes CASTLDRGTKETQYF.

The V and J genes are TRBV5-1 and TRBJ2-7; possibly TRBD1 or TRBD2 for D (5 bases each). Trimming removed 3 bases at V and 4 bases at J, with 14 bases between. This CDR3 region has 14 residues. CDR1 SGHRS and CDR2 YFSETQ come from the germline V gene. The DNA of the CDR3 is TGCGCCAGCAGCTCACGAGGGGTCGGTTACGAGCAGTACTTC. Translating gives CASSSRGVGYEQYF.

Note on this clone: The same CDR3 arises from other DNA sequences in this sample as well. V and J are TRBV18 and TRBJ2-5; TRBD1 matches 12 bases. This CDR3 spans 16 amino acids. Germline V CDR1 and CDR2: KGHSH, LQKENI. J lost 2 bases, V lost 3 bases, and 4 bases had no gene match. CDR3 coding DNA: TGTGCCAGCTCACCGGGGACAGGGGGCTTTCAAGAGACCCAGTACTTC. This gives the protein CASSPGTGGFQETQYF.